One sample yielded the 24 T cell receptor beta chains listed below, sequenced in a study of cytomegalovirus exposure and HLA in healthy donors. The PCR contained 60 Vbeta and 13 Jbeta primers. Data came from immunoSEQ multiplex PCR; TCRdb stores just in-frame clones and leaves some out. The sample carries 250,000 to 300,000 clones, approximately 85% recorded once. The sample comprised PBMCs. The receptors were sampled from a woman aged 40-49 years in good health and CMV-seropositive.

V gene TRBV5-8 combines with J gene TRBJ2-7; 7 bases line up with TRBD2. CDR1 is SGHTS, CDR2 YDEGEE, per germline. This CDR3 has 15 amino acids. V dropped 4 bases and J dropped 3; count of bases not matched to a gene: 10. This CDR3 reads CASSLTSARNYEQYF. In DNA form, the CDR3 reads TGTGCCAGCAGCCTCACTAGCGCCAGGAACTACGAGCAGTACTTC.

The chain couples TRBV7-2 to TRBJ2-5, with TRBD2 matching 7 bases. V was pared by 4 bases and J by 5 bases, with 7 bases of the junction left unmatched. Germline values: CDR1 SGHTA, CDR2 FQGNSA. This CDR3 contains 14 residues. CDR3 loop: CASSSPSGGETQYF. The CDR3 nucleotides read TGTGCCAGCAGCTCCCCATCCGGGGGGGAGACCCAGTACTTC.

V and J are TRBV9 and TRBJ2-3; 14 bases are a match to TRBD2. V shed 4 bases and J 4 bases; nucleotides not matched to a gene: 5. CDR1 is SGDLS, CDR2 YYNGEE, per germline. The CDR3 is 16 amino acids. The CDR3 here is CASSPGTSGSSDTQYF. The DNA for the CDR3 is TGTGCCAGCAGCCCAGGGACTAGCGGGAGTTCAGATACGCAGTATTTT.

The J gene is TRBJ1-5, the V gene TRBV27; D is undetermined. The CDR3 length is 14 residues. Germline assignment: CDR1 MNHEY and CDR2 SMNVEV (reference sequence). V lost 6 bases to trimming and J lost 2 bases, with 11 bases between them. The CDR3 bases are TGTGCCAGCAGCTTTCGGGAGGGCAATCAGCCCCAGCATTTT. Translating gives CASSFREGNQPQHF.

This clone was observed a few times. CDR3 amino acids: CASSPITTGEETQYF. In DNA, the CDR3 is TGTGCCAGCAGTCCAATAACGACAGGGGAAGAGACCCAGTACTTC. The rearrangement uses TRBV28 and TRBJ2-5, with 8 nucleotides matching TRBD1. Germline V gives CDR1 MDHEN, CDR2 SYDVKM. CDR3 length: 15 residues. Trimming took 5 bases from V and 3 from J; bases not matched to a gene: 8.

This chain joins TRBV27 and TRBJ2-3, with a possible D match to TRBD2 (6 bases). V lost 5 bases and J 1 base, leaving 13 bases between the germline ends. The CDR3 runs to 15 residues. CDR1 is MNHEY, CDR2 SMNVEV, per germline (reference sequence). The CDR3 DNA reads TGTGCCAGCAGTCCACGGGAGCCGGGCACAGATACGCAGTATTTT. Its translation is CASSPREPGTDTQYF.

This CDR3 reads CASSLDSRTLSNEKLFF. In DNA, the CDR3 is TGCGCCAGCAGCTTGGATTCCCGAACCCTAAGTAATGAAAAACTGTTTTTT. The rearrangement uses TRBV5-1 and TRBJ1-4; D gene uncertain. Germline CDR1 is SGHRS and CDR2 is YFSETQ. Between the trimmed V and J ends, which lost 0 bases and 4 bases, there was a span of 16 bases. This CDR3 comprises 17 residues.

The rearrangement joins TRBV11-3 to TRBJ2-2; D possibly corresponds to TRBD1 (6 bases). The germline CDR1 and CDR2 sequences are SGHNT and YENEEA. The CDR3 is 13 residues long. Trimming removed 5 bases at V and 5 bases at J, with 9 bases between. The CDR3 nucleotides read TGTGCCAGCAGCCACAGGGAGACCGGGGAGCTGTTTTTT. Translating gives CASSHRETGELFF.

The gene calls are TRBV30 and TRBJ1-2; 7 bases are a match to TRBD1. Germline lookup yields CDR1 GTSNPN and CDR2 SVGIG (reference sequence). CDR3 length: 11 residues. J was trimmed by 6 bases and V by 4 bases; bases with no gene match: 2. The CDR3 region is CAWTTGNGYTF. For the CDR3, the DNA is TGTGCCTGGACGACAGGGAATGGCTACACCTTC. Filled out from reference TRBV30 and TRBJ1-2, the complete variable domain reads SQTIHQWPATLVQPVGSPLSLECTVEGTSNPNLYWYRQAAGRGLQLLFYSVGIGQISSEVPQNLSASRPQDRQFILSSKKLLLSDSGFYLCAWTTGNGYTFGSGTRLTVV.

The chain uses TRBV19 and TRBJ2-7; D possibly corresponds to TRBD2 (6 bases). V was clipped by 5 bases and J by 3 bases, with 11 bases between them. This CDR3 region has 13 residues. CDR1 is LNHDA, CDR2 SQIVND, per germline (reference sequence). The DNA for the CDR3 is TGTGCCAGTAGTTCCCGGAGGGGCTACGAGCAGTACTTC. It specifies CASSSRRGYEQYF. The variable domain in full, completed from reference TRBV19 and TRBJ2-7, reads DGGITQSPKYLFRKEGQNVTLSCEQNLNHDAMYWYRQDPGQGLRLIYYSQIVNDFQKGDIAEGYSVSREKKESFPLTVTSAQKNPTAFYLCASSSRRGYEQYFGPGTRLTVT.

This chain connects TRBV23-1 to TRBJ1-1; 9 nucleotides agree with TRBD1. TRBV23-1 is treated as an ORF (open reading frame) with a function not yet certain. V lost 2 bases to trimming and J lost 1 base; unmatched junction nucleotides: 11. The CDR3 has 18 residues. CDR3: CASSQIRTGDLSNTEAFF. In nucleotides, the CDR3 is TGCGCCAGCAGTCAAATAAGGACAGGGGACCTTTCGAACACTGAAGCTTTCTTT.

This clone was picked up one time. CDR3 loop: CASSRDSGLYNEQFF. CDR3 DNA sequence: TGTGCCAGCTCACGGGACTCTGGGTTATACAATGAGCAGTTCTTC. The V and J genes are TRBV18 and TRBJ2-1, with D perhaps TRBD2 (6 bases). V was shortened by 4 bases and J by 4 bases, with 14 bases between the two germline ends. The CDR3 is made up of 15 amino acids. Germline V CDR1 and CDR2: KGHSH, LQKENI. The whole variable domain, remainder taken from reference TRBV18 and TRBJ2-1, is NAGVMQNPRHLVRRRGQEARLRCSPMKGHSHVYWYRQLPEEGLKFMVYLQKENIIDESGMPKERFSAEFPKEGPSILRIQQVVRGDSAAYFCASSRDSGLYNEQFFGPGTRLTVL.

This clone was picked up a small number of times. In DNA form, the CDR3 reads TGTGCCAGCAGCATTCGGACTAGAGACACCGGGGAGCTGTTTTTT. This translates into CASSIRTRDTGELFF. V is TRBV21-1 and J is TRBJ2-2; the table's D call, TRBD2, has no DNA check behind it. TRBV21-1 is described as a pseudogene. The CDR3 runs to 15 residues.

The chain combines TRBV13 with TRBJ1-6; 9 bases map to TRBD1. Per the germline V gene, CDR1 is PRHDT and CDR2 is FYEKMQ (reference sequence). The CDR3 extends over 15 amino acids. V lost 5 bases, J lost 9 bases, and 8 bases stayed unmatched. CDR3: CASSTRTGVFSPLHF. Written as DNA, the CDR3 is TGTGCCAGCAGCACCCGGACAGGGGTTTTTTCACCCCTCCACTTT. Variable domain in full (rest from reference TRBV13 and TRBJ1-6): AAGVIQSPRHLIKEKRETATLKCYPIPRHDTVYWYQQGPGQDPQFLISFYEKMQSDKGSIPDRFSAQQFSDYHSELNMSSLELGDSALYFCASSTRTGVFSPLHFGNGTRLTVT.

The chain is built from TRBV23-1 and TRBJ1-1, with D possibly matching TRBD1 (5 bases). TRBV23-1 is labeled an ORF, and its function is uncertain. The CDR3 sequence is 15 residues long. The V and J ends lost 6 bases and 4 bases respectively, with 18 bases between them. As DNA, the CDR3 is TGCGCCAGCAGCTGGGAGCGGGGTCAGGGCACTGAAGCTTTCTTT. Translated, it gives CASSWERGQGTEAFF.

The chain carries TRBV28 and TRBJ2-7, with D possibly being TRBD2 (5 bases). This CDR3 has 14 amino acids. The V end lost 5 bases, the J end lost 6 bases, and 17 bases lay between the germline ends. Germline V gene sequence: CDR1 MDHEN, CDR2 SYDVKM. CDR3 amino acids: CASSPPGILSEQYF. In DNA, the CDR3 is TGTGCCAGCAGTCCGCCCGGGATCCTCTCCGAGCAGTACTTC.

This clone was picked up a small number of times. The rearrangement uses TRBV15 and TRBJ1-1; D unclear. The CDR3 extends over 14 amino acids. Per the germline V gene, CDR1 is LNHNV and CDR2 is YYDKDF (reference sequence). Deletions cut 3 bases from V and 3 bases from J, with 11 bases between. The CDR3 region is CATSRGSRDTEAFF. DNA of the CDR3: TGTGCCACCAGCAGGGGGAGTCGCGACACTGAAGCTTTCTTT.

The chain joins TRBV4-1 to TRBJ1-1; 10 positions match TRBD1. Per the germline V gene, CDR1 is MGHRA and CDR2 is YSYEKL. The CDR3 loop spans 15 amino acids. With V trimmed by 3 bases and J by 1 base, 2 bases remained unmatched. CDR3 sequence reads: CASSQGQGPNTEAFF. CDR3 bases: TGCGCCAGCAGCCAGGGACAGGGGCCGAACACTGAAGCTTTCTTT.

The chain carries TRBV18 and TRBJ2-2; TRBD1 might be the D (6 bases). CDR1 is KGHSH and CDR2 is LQKENI in the germline V gene. The CDR3 sequence is 16 residues long. Between the trimmed V and J ends, which lost 4 bases and 0 bases, there was a span of 12 bases. CDR3 in amino acids: CASSLSGTPNTGELFF. For the CDR3, the DNA is TGTGCCAGCTCACTCTCCGGGACACCGAACACCGGGGAGCTGTTTTTT.

This clone was picked up many times. This chain links TRBV2 with TRBJ1-4; D gene uncertain. Trimming removed 4 bases at V and 0 bases at J, with 15 bases between. CDR1 is SNHLY, CDR2 FYNNEI, per germline. The length of the CDR3 is 17 residues. The DNA of the CDR3 is TGTGCCAGCAGTGGGCGGTTGACGGATGCAACTAATGAAAAACTGTTTTTT. The encoded protein is CASSGRLTDATNEKLFF. Together with reference TRBV2 and TRBJ1-4, the CDR3 gives the full variable domain: EPEVTQTPSHQVTQMGQEVILRCVPISNHLYFYWYRQILGQKVEFLVSFYNNEISEKSEIFDDQFSVERPDGSNFTLKIRSTKLEDSAMYFCASSGRLTDATNEKLFFGSGTQLSVL.

The chain employs TRBV27 and TRBJ2-7; 8 positions agree with TRBD1. J lost 5 bases, V lost 3 bases, and 6 bases had no gene match. CDR3 length equals 14 residues. Germline V lookup: CDR1 MNHEY, CDR2 SMNVEV (reference sequence). In DNA, the CDR3 is TGTGCCAGCAGTTTGGGACAGGCCCCCAACGAGCAGTACTTC. Amino acids: CASSLGQAPNEQYF.

V gene TRBV28 combines with J gene TRBJ1-3; D gene uncertain. Trimming removed 3 bases from V and 4 bases from J, with 4 bases in between. The CDR3 loop spans 12 amino acids. CDR1 MDHEN and CDR2 SYDVKM come from the germline V gene. The CDR3 loop reads CASSFRGNTIYF. The CDR3 coding sequence is TGTGCCAGCAGTTTCAGGGGAAACACCATATATTTT.

This rearrangement joins TRBV5-1 to TRBJ2-2; 8 bases align to TRBD1. Germline trimming cut 2 bases from V and 7 bases from J; bases unmatched to any gene: 7. Germline V lookup: CDR1 SGHRS, CDR2 YFSETQ. There are 15 residues in the CDR3. The CDR3 DNA sequence: TGCGCCAGCAGCTTACGGACAGGGTATAACGGGGAGCTGTTTTTT. This translates into CASSLRTGYNGELFF.

The chain couples TRBV9 to TRBJ1-2, with TRBD1 matching 7 bases. Germline trimming cut 3 bases from V and 5 bases from J; bases unmatched to any gene: 10. This CDR3 region has 15 residues. Germline-derived CDR1 and CDR2 are SGDLS and YYNGEE. The CDR3 loop reads CASSARTGNFYGYTF. The CDR3 DNA reads as TGTGCCAGCAGCGCGAGGACAGGAAACTTTTATGGCTACACCTTC.